Described below is a single TCR beta chain sequence and its context. Assay: immunoSEQ multiplex PCR; the TCRdb copy retains only in-frame clones and omits some. The sample consists of roughly 2.2 million clones, less than 95% of them appearing once. The source of the sample is a study of shared clonotypes between healthy human individuals. The germline gives CDR1 LGHNA, CDR2 YSLEER. CDR3 length: 15 residues. V is TRBV4-3 and J is TRBJ2-5; 8 nucleotides line up with TRBD1. Near its end, the DNA agrees better with TRBJ2-7, so the J call may be wrong. This TCR came from a man between 18 and 35 years old in good health. Some clones in this sample may be carry-over from other donors' samples. The sequenced sample was naive CD4+ T cells from PBMCs. Subset described: CD45RA+ positively selected. The DNA of the CDR3 is TGCGCCAGCAGCCAAGGAGGACAGGGAGACTACGAGCAGTACTTC. This encodes CASSQGGQGDYEQYF.